This TCR beta chain emerged from a study of shared clonotypes between healthy human individuals. Remarks on this clone: What it binds is unknown.

The CDR3 covers 14 residues. Germline values: CDR1 MNHEY, CDR2 SVGAGI. Trimming left V 2 bases short and J 0 bases short, with 6 bases between. Sequenced by immunoSEQ multiplex PCR; TCRdb stores in-frame clones only, minus some. The sample has some 1,400,000 clones, roughly 96% seen once. General study points: Genetic and exposure-history diversity was limited by the small donor number. Against clonotypes common to all four donors, non-shared ones had lower generation probabilities. Sequencing depth was a factor that was expected to affect clonotype sharing among donors.

The receptor's source is a man younger than 40 in good health. The chain uses TRBV6-5 and TRBJ2-3; D ambiguous. Sequenced: naive CD4+ T cells sorted from blood. The subset is: CD45RA+ positively selected. CDR3 residues: CASSYLMSTDTQYF. The CDR3 DNA is TGTGCCAGCAGTTACCTGATGAGCACAGATACGCAGTATTTT.